This T cell receptor beta chain was sequenced in a study of patients and donors after allogeneic stem cell transplantation. J lost 8 bases, V lost 5 bases, and 5 bases had no gene match. This CDR3 spans 14 amino acids. Each CDR3 protein is one row after TCRdb ran MiXCR on the RT-PCR reads. The sample has hundreds of thousands of distinct CDR3 sequences, 16% seen once. This clonotype has more than one count but fewer than ten. This clonotype was sampled from a human donor who was either an allogeneic HSCT recipient or a stem cell or donor lymphocyte infusion donor (not recorded which). It is not recorded whose cells these are; they may come from a transplant donor. Sequenced: blood, either unsorted or a sorted T cell fraction (not recorded which). The chain couples TRBV12-3 or TRBV12-4 to TRBJ1-6, with TRBD1 matching 8 bases. The CDR3 here is CASSEQGVDSPLHF. The CDR3 nucleotides read TGTGCCAGCAGTGAACAGGGGGTAGATTCACCCCTCCACTTT.